This TCR beta chain was sequenced in a study of identical twins. TCRdb reprocessed the 5' RACE reads with MiXCR, giving one entry per CDR3 protein. The table shows a few hundred thousand distinct CDR3 sequences, with 5.5% to 7.5% occurring only once. Trimming cost V 4 bases and J 5 bases, with 12 bases left between them. CDR1 is SGDLS, CDR2 YYNGEE, per germline. The CDR3 loop spans 13 amino acids. A few counts support this clonotype. Separately, the same data were catalogued under a study of T cells expressing NK-cell markers.

The genes are TRBV9 and TRBJ1-2; D call uncertain. The sequence was collected from a woman aged 18 to 35 in good health. What was sequenced was CD8+ T cells sorted from blood. DNA of the CDR3: TGTGCCAGCAGCACTCAAACAAAATATGGCTACACCTTC. This codes for CASSTQTKYGYTF.